One sample yielded the 3 T cell receptor beta chains listed below, sequenced in a study of Tregs in tolerant kidney transplant recipients. Here immunoSEQ multiplex PCR was the method, and the copy in TCRdb shows in-frame clones only, minus some. The sample yields more than 70,000 clones, 90% to 95% seen once. Recipients received nonmyeloablative bone marrow transplants from related graft donors, with transient mixed chimerism. The material sequenced was CD4+ T cells from blood (PBMCs), taken 24 months after the transplant. These receptors were obtained from a human patient who received a combined kidney and bone marrow transplant. The T cells may partly be graft donor cells.

This rearrangement joins TRBV11-3 to TRBJ2-6; tentatively, D is TRBD1 (6 bases). V was cut by 8 bases and J by 1 base, with 9 bases left in between. The CDR3 sequence is 14 residues long. From germline, CDR1 is SGHNT and CDR2 YENEEA. The CDR3 here is CASRTGSGANVLTF. CDR3 DNA sequence: TGTGCCAGCCGTACAGGGTCTGGGGCCAACGTCCTGACTTTC.

The chain joins TRBV11-3 to TRBJ1-1, with D perhaps matching TRBD1 (5 bases). The length of the CDR3 is 14 residues. Germline V lookup: CDR1 SGHNT, CDR2 YENEEA. Trimming cost V 3 bases and J 4 bases, with 12 bases left between them. This CDR3 is CASSLIQGGTEAFF. In DNA form, the CDR3 reads TGTGCCAGCAGCTTGATCCAGGGTGGCACTGAAGCTTTCTTT. Based on the CDR3 plus reference TRBV11-3 and TRBJ1-1, the full variable domain is EAGVVQSPRYKIIEKKQPVAFWCNPISGHNTLYWYLQNLGQGPELLIRYENEEAVDDSQLPKDRFSAERLKGVDSTLKIQPAELGDSAVYLCASSLIQGGTEAFFGQGTRLTVV.

The chain joins TRBV18 to TRBJ2-5; D gene uncertain. V shed 3 bases and J shed 4 bases, with 18 bases lying between them. CDR3 length equals 16 residues. Germline values: CDR1 KGHSH, CDR2 LQKENI. The CDR3 is CASSPWPSTPRETQYF. In DNA, the CDR3 is TGTGCCAGCTCACCCTGGCCTAGTACCCCGCGAGAGACCCAGTACTTC.